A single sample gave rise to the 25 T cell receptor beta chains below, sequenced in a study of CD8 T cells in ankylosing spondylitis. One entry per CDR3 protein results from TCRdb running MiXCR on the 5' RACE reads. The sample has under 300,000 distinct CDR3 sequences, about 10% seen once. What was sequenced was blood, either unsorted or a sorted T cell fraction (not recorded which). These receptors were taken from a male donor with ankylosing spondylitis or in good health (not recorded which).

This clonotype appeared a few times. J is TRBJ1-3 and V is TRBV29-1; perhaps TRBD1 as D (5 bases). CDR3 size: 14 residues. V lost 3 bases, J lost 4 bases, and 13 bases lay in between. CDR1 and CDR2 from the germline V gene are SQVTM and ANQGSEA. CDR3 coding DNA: TGCAGCGTTGAGGTAGCAGGGAAAGGAAACACCATATATTTT. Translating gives CSVEVAGKGNTIYF. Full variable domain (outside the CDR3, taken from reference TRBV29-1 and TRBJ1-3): SAVISQKPSRDICQRGTSLTIQCQVDSQVTMMFWYRQQPGQSLTLIATANQGSEATYESGFVIDKFPISRPNLTFSTLTVSNMSPEDSSIYLCSVEVAGKGNTIYFGEGSWLTVV.

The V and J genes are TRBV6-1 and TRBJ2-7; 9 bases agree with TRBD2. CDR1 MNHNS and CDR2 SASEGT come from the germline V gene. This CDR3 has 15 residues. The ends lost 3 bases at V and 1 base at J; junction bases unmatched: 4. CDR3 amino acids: CASSDASGASYEQYF. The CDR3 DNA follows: TGTGCCAGCAGTGATGCTAGCGGGGCATCCTACGAGCAGTACTTC.

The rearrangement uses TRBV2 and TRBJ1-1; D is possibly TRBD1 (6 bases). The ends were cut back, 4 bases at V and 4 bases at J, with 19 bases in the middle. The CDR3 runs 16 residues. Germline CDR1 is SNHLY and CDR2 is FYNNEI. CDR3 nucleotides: TGTGCCAGCAGTGTCCAAGGCCAGGGGCTTCTCACTGAAGCTTTCTTT. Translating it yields CASSVQGQGLLTEAFF. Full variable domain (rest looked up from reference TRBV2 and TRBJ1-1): EPEVTQTPSHQVTQMGQEVILRCVPISNHLYFYWYRQILGQKVEFLVSFYNNEISEKSEIFDDQFSVERPDGSNFTLKIRSTKLEDSAMYFCASSVQGQGLLTEAFFGQGTRLTVV.

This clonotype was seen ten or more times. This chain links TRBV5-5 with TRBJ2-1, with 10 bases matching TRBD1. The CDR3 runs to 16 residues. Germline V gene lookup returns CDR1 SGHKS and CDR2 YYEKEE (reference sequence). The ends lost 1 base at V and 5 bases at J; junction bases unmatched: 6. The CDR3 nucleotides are TGTGCCAGCAGCTTGTTTCAAGGGACAGGGGACAATGAGCAGTTCTTC. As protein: CASSLFQGTGDNEQFF. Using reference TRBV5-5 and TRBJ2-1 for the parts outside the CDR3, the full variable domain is DAGVTQSPTHLIKTRGQQVTLRCSPISGHKSVSWYQQVLGQGPQFIFQYYEKEERGRGNFPDRFSARQFPNYSSELNVNALLLGDSALYLCASSLFQGTGDNEQFFGPGTRLTVL.

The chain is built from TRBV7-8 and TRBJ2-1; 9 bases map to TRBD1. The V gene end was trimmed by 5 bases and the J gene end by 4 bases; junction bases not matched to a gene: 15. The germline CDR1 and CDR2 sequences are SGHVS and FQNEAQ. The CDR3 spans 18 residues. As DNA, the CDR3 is TGTGCCAGCAGCCTACCGAGAACCGGGACAGGGACATACAATGAGCAGTTCTTC. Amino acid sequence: CASSLPRTGTGTYNEQFF.

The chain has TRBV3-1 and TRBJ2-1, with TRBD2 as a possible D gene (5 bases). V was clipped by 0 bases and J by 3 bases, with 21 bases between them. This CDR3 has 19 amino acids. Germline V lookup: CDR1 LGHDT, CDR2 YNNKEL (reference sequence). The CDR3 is CASSQDKDPLMEDYNEQFF. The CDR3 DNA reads TGTGCCAGCAGCCAAGACAAGGACCCGCTTATGGAGGACTACAATGAGCAGTTCTTC.

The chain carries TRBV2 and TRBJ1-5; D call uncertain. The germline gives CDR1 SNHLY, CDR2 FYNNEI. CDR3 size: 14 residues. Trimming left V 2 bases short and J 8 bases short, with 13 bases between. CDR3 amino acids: CASSESSIYEPQHF. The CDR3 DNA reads TGTGCCAGCAGTGAAAGCAGTATCTATGAGCCCCAGCATTTT.

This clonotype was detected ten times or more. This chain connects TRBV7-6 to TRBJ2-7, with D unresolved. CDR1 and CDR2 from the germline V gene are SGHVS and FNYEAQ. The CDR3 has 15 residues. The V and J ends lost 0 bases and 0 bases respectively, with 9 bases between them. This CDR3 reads CASSLAGSTSYEQYF. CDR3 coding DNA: TGTGCCAGCAGCTTAGCGGGCAGCACCTCCTACGAGCAGTACTTC.

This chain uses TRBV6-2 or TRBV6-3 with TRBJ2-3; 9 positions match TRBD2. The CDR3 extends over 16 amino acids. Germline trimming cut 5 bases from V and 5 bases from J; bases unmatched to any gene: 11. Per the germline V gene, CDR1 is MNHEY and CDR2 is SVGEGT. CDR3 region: CASSGPGGGGRDTQYF. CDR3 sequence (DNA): TGTGCCAGCAGTGGACCTGGCGGGGGGGGCCGAGATACGCAGTATTTT.

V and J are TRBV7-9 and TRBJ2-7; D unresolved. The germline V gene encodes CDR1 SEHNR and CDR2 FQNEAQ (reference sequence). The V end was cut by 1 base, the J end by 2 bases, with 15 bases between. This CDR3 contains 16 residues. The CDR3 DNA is TGTGCCAGCAGCTTAGAAGGTATCCAGGCCGCCTACGAGCAGTACTTC. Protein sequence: CASSLEGIQAAYEQYF.

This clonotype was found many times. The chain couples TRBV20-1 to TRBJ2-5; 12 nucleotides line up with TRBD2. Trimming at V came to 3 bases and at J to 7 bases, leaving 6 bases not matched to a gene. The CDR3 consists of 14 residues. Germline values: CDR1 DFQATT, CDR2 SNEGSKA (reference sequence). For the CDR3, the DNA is TGCAGTGCTAGTCGACTAGCGGGAGAGGGGACCCAGTACTTC. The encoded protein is CSASRLAGEGTQYF.

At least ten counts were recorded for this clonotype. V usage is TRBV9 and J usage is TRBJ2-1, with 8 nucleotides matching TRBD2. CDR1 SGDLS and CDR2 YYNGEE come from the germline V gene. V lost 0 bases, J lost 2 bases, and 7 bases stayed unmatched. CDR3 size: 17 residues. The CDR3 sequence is CASSVAWGSGTYNEQFF. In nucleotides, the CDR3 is TGTGCCAGCAGCGTAGCTTGGGGTAGCGGGACCTACAATGAGCAGTTCTTC.

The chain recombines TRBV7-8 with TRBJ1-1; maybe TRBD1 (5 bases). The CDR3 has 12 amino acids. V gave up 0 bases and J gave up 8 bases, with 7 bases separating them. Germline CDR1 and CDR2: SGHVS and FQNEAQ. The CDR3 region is CASSLASGEAFF. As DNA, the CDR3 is TGTGCCAGCAGCTTAGCGTCAGGGGAAGCTTTCTTT.

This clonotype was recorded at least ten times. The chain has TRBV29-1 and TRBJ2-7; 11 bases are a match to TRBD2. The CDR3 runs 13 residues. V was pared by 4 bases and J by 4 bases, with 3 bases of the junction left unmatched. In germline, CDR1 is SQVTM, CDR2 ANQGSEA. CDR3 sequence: CSVARLAGYEQYF. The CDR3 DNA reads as TGCAGCGTTGCTCGACTAGCGGGGTACGAGCAGTACTTC.

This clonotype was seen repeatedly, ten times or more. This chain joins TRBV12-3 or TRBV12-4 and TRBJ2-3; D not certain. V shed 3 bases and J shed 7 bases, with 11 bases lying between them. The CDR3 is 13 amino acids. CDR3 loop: CASSLVSSYTQYF. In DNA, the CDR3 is TGTGCCAGCAGTTTGGTCAGCTCTTATACGCAGTATTTT.

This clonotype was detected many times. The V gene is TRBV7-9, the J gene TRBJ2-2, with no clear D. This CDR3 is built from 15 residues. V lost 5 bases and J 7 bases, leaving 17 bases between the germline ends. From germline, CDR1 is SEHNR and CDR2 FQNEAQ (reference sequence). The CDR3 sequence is CASSPRTDSGGELFF. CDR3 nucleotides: TGTGCCAGCAGCCCCCGGACGGATTCAGGCGGGGAGCTGTTTTTT.

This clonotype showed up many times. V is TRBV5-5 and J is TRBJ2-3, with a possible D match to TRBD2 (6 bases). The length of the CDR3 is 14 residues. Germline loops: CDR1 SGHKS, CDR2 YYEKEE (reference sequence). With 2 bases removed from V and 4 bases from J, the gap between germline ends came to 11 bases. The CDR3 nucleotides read TGTGCCAGCAGCTTCCCCGGGAGCCCAGATACGCAGTATTTT. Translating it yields CASSFPGSPDTQYF.

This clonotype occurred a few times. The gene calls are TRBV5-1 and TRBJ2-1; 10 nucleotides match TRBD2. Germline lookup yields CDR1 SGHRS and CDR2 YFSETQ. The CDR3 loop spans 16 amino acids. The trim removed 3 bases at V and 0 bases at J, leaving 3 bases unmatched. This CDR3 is CASSSWTSGSYNEQFF. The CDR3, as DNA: TGCGCCAGCAGCTCCTGGACTAGCGGCTCCTACAATGAGCAGTTCTTC. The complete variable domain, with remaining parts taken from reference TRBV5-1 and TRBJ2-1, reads KAGVTQTPRYLIKTRGQQVTLSCSPISGHRSVSWYQQTPGQGLQFLFEYFSETQRNKGNFPGRFSGRQFSNSRSEMNVSTLELGDSALYLCASSSWTSGSYNEQFFGPGTRLTVL.

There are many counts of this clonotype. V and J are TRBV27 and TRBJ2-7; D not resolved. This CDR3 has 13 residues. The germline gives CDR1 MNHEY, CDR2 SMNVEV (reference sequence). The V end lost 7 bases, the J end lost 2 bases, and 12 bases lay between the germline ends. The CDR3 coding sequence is TGTGCCAGCAAAAAGACTGCGACCTACGAGCAGTACTTC. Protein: CASKKTATYEQYF.

CDR3 coding DNA: TGCAGCGTTCCCGAAGGCGGGGGGCTTGGAGCTTTCTTT. It specifies CSVPEGGGLGAFF. V and J are TRBV29-1 and TRBJ1-1; TRBD1 is a possible D gene (6 bases). Trimming took off 5 bases at V and 10 bases at J, with 20 bases between the two ends. Germline assignment: CDR1 SQVTM and CDR2 ANQGSEA. CDR3 length: 13 amino acids.

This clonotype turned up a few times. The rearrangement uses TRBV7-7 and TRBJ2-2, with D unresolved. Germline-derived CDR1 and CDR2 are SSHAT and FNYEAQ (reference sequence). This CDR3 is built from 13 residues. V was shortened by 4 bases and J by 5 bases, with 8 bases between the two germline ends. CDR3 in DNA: TGTGCCAGCAGCTCACAGAAGACCGGGGAGCTGTTTTTT. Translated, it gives CASSSQKTGELFF.

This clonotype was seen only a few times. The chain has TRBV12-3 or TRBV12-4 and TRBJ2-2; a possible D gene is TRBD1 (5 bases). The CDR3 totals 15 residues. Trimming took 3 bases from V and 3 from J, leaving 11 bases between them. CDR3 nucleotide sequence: TGTGCCAGCAGTTTGCGGCAGGGCCACACCGGGGAGCTGTTTTTT. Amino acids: CASSLRQGHTGELFF.

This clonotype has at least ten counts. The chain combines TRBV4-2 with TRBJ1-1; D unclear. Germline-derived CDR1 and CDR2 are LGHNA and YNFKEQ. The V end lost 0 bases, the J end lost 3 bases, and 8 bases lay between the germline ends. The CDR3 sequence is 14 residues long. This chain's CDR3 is CASSQEKGYTEAFF. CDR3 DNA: TGTGCCAGCAGCCAAGAGAAGGGATACACTGAAGCTTTCTTT.

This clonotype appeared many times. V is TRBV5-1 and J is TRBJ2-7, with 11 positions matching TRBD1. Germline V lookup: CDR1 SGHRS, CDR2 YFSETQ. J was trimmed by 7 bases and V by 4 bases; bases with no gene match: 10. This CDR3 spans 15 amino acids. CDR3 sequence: CASSPRTGGLTEQYF. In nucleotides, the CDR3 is TGCGCCAGCAGCCCTCGGACAGGGGGCTTGACTGAGCAGTACTTC.

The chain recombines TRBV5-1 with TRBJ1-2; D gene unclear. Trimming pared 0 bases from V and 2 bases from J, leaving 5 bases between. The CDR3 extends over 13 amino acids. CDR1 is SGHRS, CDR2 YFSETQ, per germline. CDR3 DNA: TGCGCCAGCAGCTTGGAGGTCAACTATGGCTACACCTTC. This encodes CASSLEVNYGYTF.